This TCR beta chain was observed in a study of CD8+ T cells in alopecia areata. Study background: Those patients who were treated received oral tofacitinib, which was given at 5 to 10 mg twice daily for moderate-to-severe alopecia areata.

The treatment denotes: oral pan-JAK inhibitor, 5-10 mg twice daily. Germline CDR1 SNHLY, CDR2 FYNNEI. The V and J ends lost 6 bases and 2 bases respectively, with 11 bases between them. The CDR3 is 14 amino acids. RNA extraction and reverse transcription yielded cDNA as sequencing template. Sequencing was performed with immunoSEQ multiplex PCR; in TCRdb, only in-frame clones are kept and a portion is missing. The table has approximately 180,000 clones, about 54% seen once. General study points: Because of a solitary nonresponder, the connection of baseline CD8+ expansion to response stays uncertain.

Regarding this clone: Its antigen is unknown.

The source was CD4+ T cells sorted from blood, collected at approximately week 56, from a patient treated with tofacitinib. V usage is TRBV2 and J usage is TRBJ1-5; TRBD1 might be the D (5 bases). The TCR originated in a human donor with alopecia areata. This CDR3 is CASSSDSGNQPQHF. The CDR3 coding sequence is TGTGCCAGCAGCTCCGACAGTGGCAATCAGCCCCAGCATTTT. Combining the CDR3 with reference TRBV2 and TRBJ1-5 gives the whole variable domain EPEVTQTPSHQVTQMGQEVILRCVPISNHLYFYWYRQILGQKVEFLVSFYNNEISEKSEIFDDQFSVERPDGSNFTLKIRSTKLEDSAMYFCASSSDSGNQPQHFGDGTRLSIL.